This T cell receptor beta chain was identified during a study of cytomegalovirus exposure and HLA in healthy donors. Looking at the study overall: Samples from HLA-typed donors yielded approximately 80 million unique TCRs in an early data release. Study outcomes and limitations: Testing in vitro showed a few CMV-associated chains specific for CMV antigens. Reportedly, cytomegalovirus status was diagnosed with high sensitivity and specificity.

V dropped 4 bases and J dropped 8; count of bases not matched to a gene: 6. Germline loops: CDR1 GTSNPN, CDR2 SVGIG (reference sequence). The CDR3 has 12 amino acids. The PCR made use of 60 Vbeta and 13 Jbeta primers. The protocol was immunoSEQ multiplex PCR, while the TCRdb copy is restricted to in-frame clones and leaves out a portion. The repertoire has hundreds of thousands of clones, more than 85% of them found once; the top ten carry around 1%. Details on this clone: Its target is unknown.

The chain links TRBV30 to TRBJ2-3; 7 nucleotides agree with TRBD2. This clonotype originated in a woman under 30 in good health and CMV-seronegative. Input material: PBMCs. The DNA for the CDR3 is TGTGCCTGGACCAACTGGGGGGGTACGCAGTATTTT. Amino acids: CAWTNWGGTQYF.